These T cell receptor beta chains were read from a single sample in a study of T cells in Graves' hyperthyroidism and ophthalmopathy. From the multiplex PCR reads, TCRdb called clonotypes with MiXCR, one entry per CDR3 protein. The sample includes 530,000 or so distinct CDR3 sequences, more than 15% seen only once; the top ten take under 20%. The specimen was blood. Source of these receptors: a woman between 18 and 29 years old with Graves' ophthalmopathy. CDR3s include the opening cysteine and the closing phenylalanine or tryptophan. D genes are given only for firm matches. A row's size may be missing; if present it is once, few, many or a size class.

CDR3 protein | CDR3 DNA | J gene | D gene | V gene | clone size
CASSESGLDTF | TGTGCCAGCAGTGAATCCGGGCTAGACACCTTC | TRBJ1-2 | NA | TRBV6-1 | few
CASSLRGPWETQYF | TGTGCCAGCAGCTTAAGGGGGCCTTGGGAGACCCAGTACTTC | TRBJ2-5 | TRBD1 | TRBV7-2 | few
CASSASGTGNTDTQYF | TGTGCCAGCAGCGCGTCCGGGACAGGGAACACAGATACGCAGTATTTT | TRBJ2-3 | TRBD1 | TRBV9 | NA
CASSRDISGDYGYTF | TGTGCCAGCAGCCGGGATATATCGGGGGACTATGGCTACACCTTC | TRBJ1-2 | NA | TRBV3-1 | many
CSARVGQGTNEKLFF | TGCAGTGCTAGAGTAGGACAGGGAACTAATGAAAAACTGTTTTTT | TRBJ1-4 | TRBD1 | TRBV20-1 | few
CASTRVGGLYEQYF | TGCGCCAGCACCCGGGTCGGTGGCCTCTACGAGCAGTACTTC | TRBJ2-7 | NA | TRBV4-1 | few
CSASIGWGETQYF | TGCAGTGCTAGTATTGGGTGGGGAGAGACCCAGTACTTC | TRBJ2-5 | NA | TRBV20-1 | many
CASSVEAGGYPSTDTQYF | TGTGCCAGCAGCGTAGAAGCAGGGGGCTACCCTAGCACAGATACGCAGTATTTT | TRBJ2-3 | TRBD1 | TRBV9 | many
CASSPLPTSGGTGELFF | TGCGCCAGCAGCCCCCTTCCGACTAGCGGGGGTACCGGGGAGCTGTTTTTT | TRBJ2-2 | TRBD2 | TRBV5-1 | NA
CASSFLLAGEAGELFF | TGTGCCAGCAGTTTTCTACTAGCGGGGGAAGCCGGGGAGCTGTTTTTT | TRBJ2-2 | TRBD2 | TRBV27 | NA
CASSYRGLAGQHNEQFF | TGTGCCAGCAGTTACCGCGGACTAGCGGGGCAACACAATGAGCAGTTCTTC | TRBJ2-1 | TRBD2 | TRBV6-5 | many
CASSESRLAGDDEQFF | TGTGCCAGCAGTGAATCACGTCTAGCGGGGGATGATGAGCAGTTCTTC | TRBJ2-1 | TRBD2 | TRBV2 | many
CAASDSFGNSQETQYF | TGTGCCGCCAGTGATAGCTTCGGGAACAGTCAAGAGACCCAGTACTTC | TRBJ2-5 | NA | TRBV24-1 | NA
CASSQEGGTEAFF | TGCGCCAGCAGCCAAGAGGGGGGAACTGAAGCTTTCTTT | TRBJ1-1 | NA | TRBV4-1 | few
CASSSLAGGAKADTQYF | TGTGCCAGCAGCTCTTTAGCGGGAGGTGCCAAGGCAGATACGCAGTATTTT | TRBJ2-3 | TRBD2 | TRBV7-2 | many
CASSQEREVPYEQYF | TGCGCCAGCAGCCAGGAGCGGGAGGTCCCCTACGAGCAGTACTTC | TRBJ2-7 | TRBD2 | TRBV4-1 | few
CAARDGGSDKLFF | TGTGCCGCGAGGGACGGCGGCAGTGATAAACTGTTTTTT | TRBJ1-4 | NA | TRBV10-3 | NA
CASSGTGGWEETQYF | TGTGCCAGCAGTGGAACGGGGGGGTGGGAAGAGACCCAGTACTTC | TRBJ2-5 | TRBD2 | TRBV9 | few
CASSNRRGEGGDTQYF | TGTGCCAGCAGTAACCGTCGAGGGGAGGGAGGAGATACGCAGTATTTT | TRBJ2-3 | TRBD2 | TRBV12-3/TRBV12-4 | many
CASSFGSGRSSYNEQFF | TGTGCCAGCAGCTTCGGAAGCGGACGGAGCTCCTACAATGAGCAGTTCTTC | TRBJ2-1 | NA | TRBV5-6 | few
CASETGTHSGANVLTF | TGTGCCAGTGAAACAGGAACCCACTCTGGGGCCAACGTCCTGACTTTC | TRBJ2-6 | NA | TRBV19 | NA
CSVGGTEAFF | TGCAGCGTTGGGGGGACTGAAGCTTTCTTT | TRBJ1-1 | NA | TRBV29-1 | NA
CASSYLEEREVDEQYF | TGTGCCAGCAGCTACCTAGAGGAGCGGGAGGTGGACGAGCAGTACTTC | TRBJ2-7 | TRBD2 | TRBV7-6 | few
CASLQARAGGPYNEQFF | TGTGCCAGCCTCCAGGCGAGAGCGGGAGGGCCCTACAATGAGCAGTTCTTC | TRBJ2-1 | TRBD2 | TRBV27 | many
CASSLVLAQETQYF | TGTGCCAGCAGCTTAGTACTAGCGCAAGAGACCCAGTACTTC | TRBJ2-5 | TRBD2 | TRBV7-8 | many
CASSLFASMNTEASF | TGTGCCAGCAGTTTATTCGCCAGCATGAACACTGAAGCTTCCTTT | TRBJ1-1 | NA | TRBV28 | NA
CASSIGRDRSHTGELFF | TGTGCCAGTAGTATCGGCCGGGACAGGTCACACACCGGGGAGCTGTTTTTT | TRBJ2-2 | TRBD1 | TRBV19 | NA
CASSYSGTGRRNYGYTF | TGTGCCAGCAGTTACTCAGGCACAGGGAGAAGGAACTATGGCTACACCTTC | TRBJ1-2 | NA | TRBV6-5 | many
CASSIGRGQVDLGTEAFF | TGTGCCAGTAGTATAGGCCGGGGACAGGTGGATCTAGGCACTGAAGCTTTCTTT | TRBJ1-1 | TRBD1 | TRBV19 | NA